The 23 T cell receptor beta chains below come from one sample, sequenced in a study of cytotoxic CD8 clonotypes in ibrutinib-treated CLL. Sequencing was performed with immunoSEQ multiplex PCR; in TCRdb, only in-frame clones are kept and a portion is missing. Found here are approximately 13,000 clones, 55% to 75% of them singletons; the top ten hold 5% to 7%. This specimen was PBMCs, taken before ibrutinib treatment. These receptors were collected from a human donor with chronic lymphocytic leukemia.

The V call is TRBV18, the J call TRBJ2-2; 12 bases are shared with TRBD2. Germline V gene data show CDR1 as KGHSH and CDR2 as LQKENI. The CDR3 covers 17 residues. The V gene end was trimmed by 3 bases and the J gene end by 3 bases; junction bases not matched to a gene: 5. CDR3 DNA sequence: TGTGCCAGCTCACCCTGGACTAGCGGGACCCACACCGGGGAGCTGTTTTTT. Protein product: CASSPWTSGTHTGELFF. The whole variable domain, filled in from reference TRBV18 and TRBJ2-2, reads NAGVMQNPRHLVRRRGQEARLRCSPMKGHSHVYWYRQLPEEGLKFMVYLQKENIIDESGMPKERFSAEFPKEGPSILRIQQVVRGDSAAYFCASSPWTSGTHTGELFFGEGSRLTVL.

The chain couples TRBV7-6 to TRBJ2-2, with D perhaps matching TRBD2 (6 bases). V was clipped by 4 bases and J by 6 bases, with 6 bases between them. Germline V gives CDR1 SGHVS, CDR2 FNYEAQ. The CDR3 contains 12 residues. The CDR3 region has the DNA TGTGCCAGCAGCTGGGGGGCCGGGGAGCTGTTTTTT. Protein: CASSWGAGELFF.

The chain joins TRBV7-2 to TRBJ1-1, with 7 nucleotides matching TRBD1. CDR1 and CDR2 from the germline V gene are SGHTA and FQGNSA. This CDR3 has 14 amino acids. With 5 bases clipped from V and 0 bases from J, the junction kept 3 bases outside the gene matches. The DNA for the CDR3 is TGTGCCAGCAGCCAGGGACAGATGAACACTGAAGCTTTCTTT. Protein: CASSQGQMNTEAFF.

The chain employs TRBV27 and TRBJ2-7, with no clear D. Trimming stripped 7 bases from V and 7 bases from J, with 26 bases between. CDR3 length: 16 amino acids. CDR1 and CDR2 (germline): MNHEY, SMNVEV (reference sequence). Here the CDR3 reads CASTPTAAAPGVEQYF. DNA for the CDR3: TGTGCCAGCACCCCTACCGCGGCAGCCCCTGGAGTTGAGCAGTACTTC.

The chain is built from TRBV7-2 and TRBJ2-5, with D possibly TRBD2 on 7 matching bases. Germline assignment: CDR1 SGHTA and CDR2 FQGNSA. The V end lost 5 bases, the J end lost 5 bases, and 21 bases lay between the germline ends. This CDR3 has 16 residues. CDR3 sequence reads: CASSLGPRGGAETQYF. In nucleotides, the CDR3 is TGTGCCAGCAGCCTAGGCCCCCGTGGGGGGGCGGAGACCCAGTACTTC.

This chain connects TRBV5-1 to TRBJ2-3; perhaps TRBD2 as D (6 bases). This CDR3 region has 14 residues. V dropped 9 bases and J dropped 2 bases, with 16 bases sitting between them. Germline loops: CDR1 SGHRS, CDR2 YFSETQ. CDR3: CATSRGMDTDTQYF. The CDR3 bases are TGCGCCACCTCACGGGGGATGGACACAGATACGCAGTATTTT.

The chain recombines TRBV27 with TRBJ2-5; no clear D. Trimming removed 0 bases from V and 4 bases from J, with 12 bases in between. The CDR3 is 15 amino acids. Germline values: CDR1 MNHEY, CDR2 SMNVEV (reference sequence). In DNA, the CDR3 is TGTGCCAGCAGTTTATCCCCTCTAGTGGGAGAGACCCAGTACTTC. This encodes CASSLSPLVGETQYF.

This clone was picked up one time. This chain links TRBV4-2 with TRBJ2-5; tentative D call: TRBD2 (5 bases). This CDR3 is 14 amino acids long. Germline values: CDR1 LGHNA, CDR2 YNFKEQ. V lost 1 base and J lost 2, with 8 bases in between. This chain's CDR3 is CASSQGGNQETQYF. The CDR3 DNA sequence: TGTGCCAGCAGCCAAGGAGGGAATCAAGAGACCCAGTACTTC.

This clone was recorded a few times. The rearrangement links TRBV7-9 to TRBJ1-1; no definite D call. Germline assignment: CDR1 SEHNR and CDR2 FQNEAQ (reference sequence). With 5 bases removed from V and 7 bases from J, the gap between germline ends came to 17 bases. The CDR3 runs to 14 residues. CDR3 DNA: TGTGCCAGCAGCCCCCCCGGCGGGGTTGTTGAAGCTTTCTTT. Translated: CASSPPGGVVEAFF.

The rearrangement links TRBV7-9 to TRBJ2-1; D gene ambiguous. V was shortened by 0 bases and J by 12 bases, with 9 bases between the two germline ends. The CDR3 is made up of 12 amino acids. The germline V gene encodes CDR1 SEHNR and CDR2 FQNEAQ (reference sequence). In DNA form, the CDR3 reads TGTGCCAGCAGCTTAGCGGGCCGGTGGCAGTTCTTC. Translation: CASSLAGRWQFF.

Only a few counts were recorded for this clone. The chain recombines TRBV5-1 with TRBJ1-2; D is unclear. The germline gives CDR1 SGHRS, CDR2 YFSETQ. CDR3 length: 13 amino acids. V was cut by 0 bases and J by 6 bases, with 9 bases left in between. The CDR3 DNA sequence: TGCGCCAGCAGCTTGGGAAGTGGGGATGGCTACACCTTC. Its translation is CASSLGSGDGYTF. Filled out from reference TRBV5-1 and TRBJ1-2, the complete variable domain reads KAGVTQTPRYLIKTRGQQVTLSCSPISGHRSVSWYQQTPGQGLQFLFEYFSETQRNKGNFPGRFSGRQFSNSRSEMNVSTLELGDSALYLCASSLGSGDGYTFGSGTRLTVV.

Remarks on this clone: The germline gene is not matched at one end of the junction; a read error may be the cause. V is TRBV11-2 and J is TRBJ1-2; TRBD1 matches 7 bases. Germline V gene data show CDR1 as SGHAT and CDR2 as FQNNGV. The CDR3 extends over 13 amino acids. The CDR3 is CASSLGGQLPSSF. The CDR3 DNA reads TGTGCCAGCAGCTTAGGGGGACAGCTTCCCTCGTCTTTC.

This clone appeared a single time. The chain uses TRBV10-3 and TRBJ1-2, with TRBD1 as a possible D gene (5 bases). This CDR3 has 14 residues. Germline assignment: CDR1 ENHRY and CDR2 SYGVKD. V lost 5 bases and J lost 6, with 16 bases in between. The CDR3 reads CAISFGGVSNGYTF. The CDR3 bases are TGTGCCATCAGTTTCGGGGGGGTTTCTAATGGCTACACCTTC.

The gene calls are TRBV6-5 and TRBJ1-1; D may be TRBD1 (5 bases). The germline V gene has CDR1 MNHEY and CDR2 SVGAGI. V lost 5 bases, J lost 4 bases, and 17 bases lay in between. The CDR3 runs to 15 residues. CDR3 amino acids: CASSPSLGDGTEAFF. The CDR3 DNA is TGTGCCAGCAGTCCAAGTTTGGGGGATGGCACTGAAGCTTTCTTT.

A single count supports this clone. The chain links TRBV5-4 to TRBJ2-5; 15 bases are a match to TRBD2. V gave up 5 bases and J gave up 4 bases; unmatched junction bases: 6. The CDR3 totals 16 residues. Germline V lookup: CDR1 SGHNT, CDR2 YYREEE (reference sequence). The DNA for the CDR3 is TGTGCCAGCAGACCCGGACTAGCGGGAGGGGTAGAGACCCAGTACTTC. It yields the protein CASRPGLAGGVETQYF.

The CDR3, as DNA: TGTGCCAGCAGCCTCCCGTTGGACAGGGTGAGCACTGAAGCTTTCTTT. It codes for CASSLPLDRVSTEAFF. The chain joins TRBV28 to TRBJ1-1, with 8 bases fitting TRBD1. Germline V gene sequence: CDR1 MDHEN, CDR2 SYDVKM. This CDR3 has 16 amino acids. V shed 6 bases and J 4 bases; nucleotides not matched to a gene: 13.

The chain uses TRBV13 and TRBJ2-4, with TRBD1 identical over 11 bases. V gave up 1 base and J gave up 7 bases; unmatched junction bases: 6. The V gene's germline CDR1 is PRHDT and CDR2 FYEKMQ (reference sequence). This CDR3 spans 16 amino acids. The CDR3 DNA reads TGTGCCAGCAGCTTAGCAGTGGGGGACAGGGGGAACATTCAGTACTTC. This gives the protein CASSLAVGDRGNIQYF.

V and J are TRBV7-9 and TRBJ1-2, with D perhaps TRBD1 (5 bases). The CDR3 contains 12 residues. Trimming shortened V by 8 bases and J by 6 bases, and 13 bases separated the two germline ends. Germline CDR1 reads SEHNR; CDR2 reads FQNEAQ (reference sequence). The CDR3 here is CASEGPPDGYTF. For the CDR3, the DNA is TGTGCCAGCGAGGGGCCGCCGGATGGCTACACCTTC.

V gene TRBV6-1 combines with J gene TRBJ1-2, with 7 positions matching TRBD1. The V gene end was trimmed by 7 bases and the J gene end by 3 bases; junction bases not matched to a gene: 5. Germline lookup yields CDR1 MNHNS and CDR2 SASEGT. The CDR3 has 13 residues. The CDR3 protein is CASMVGQDYGYTF. As DNA, the CDR3 is TGTGCCAGCATGGTCGGACAGGACTATGGCTACACCTTC.

CDR3 protein: CASYGQAGNTIYF. Here the CDR3 DNA reads TGTGCCAGCTATGGACAGGCGGGAAACACCATATATTTT. The chain joins TRBV27 to TRBJ1-3; 7 bases are shared with TRBD1. This CDR3 has 13 amino acids. Germline CDR1 MNHEY, CDR2 SMNVEV (reference sequence). After removal of 8 bases from V and 4 bases from J, the junction contained 5 bases not matched to a gene.

The rearrangement uses TRBV7-2 and TRBJ2-7; D call uncertain. V was pared by 1 base and J by 3 bases, with 10 bases between. The CDR3 contains 14 residues. CDR1 is SGHTA, CDR2 FQGNSA, per germline. CDR3: CASSLGAWVYEQYF. DNA for the CDR3: TGTGCCAGCAGCTTAGGAGCGTGGGTCTACGAGCAGTACTTC.

This chain joins TRBV7-2 and TRBJ1-1, with 7 bases identical to TRBD1. Trimming removed 2 bases from V and 10 bases from J; junction bases left unmatched: 13. The CDR3 runs 15 residues. The germline V gene has CDR1 SGHTA and CDR2 FQGNSA. CDR3 coding DNA: TGTGCCAGCAGCTTAAGGGAGGGGACAGCCTCCCCAGCTTTCTTT. Its protein product is CASSLREGTASPAFF.

This clone was counted only a few times. The chain joins TRBV6-6 to TRBJ1-6; the D gene is possibly TRBD1 (5 bases). CDR3 length equals 14 residues. Trimming pared 8 bases from V and 6 bases from J, leaving 14 bases between. In germline, CDR1 is MNHNY, CDR2 SVGAGI (reference sequence). CDR3 sequence: CASWTRGLNSPLHF. The CDR3 DNA reads TGTGCCAGCTGGACCCGGGGACTTAATTCACCCCTCCACTTT.